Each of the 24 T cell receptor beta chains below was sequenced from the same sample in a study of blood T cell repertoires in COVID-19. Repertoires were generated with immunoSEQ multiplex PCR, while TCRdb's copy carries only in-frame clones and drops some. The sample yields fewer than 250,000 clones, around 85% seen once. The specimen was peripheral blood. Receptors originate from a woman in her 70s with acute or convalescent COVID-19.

The CDR3 is CASSEARGQKNIQYF. The DNA of the CDR3 is TGTGCCAGCAGTGAAGCGCGGGGACAGAAAAACATTCAGTACTTC. The chain uses TRBV6-1 and TRBJ2-4; D may be TRBD1 (7 bases). Germline V CDR1 and CDR2: MNHNS, SASEGT. The V gene lost 0 bases and the J gene lost 4 bases, with 10 bases spanning the gap. This CDR3 region has 15 residues.

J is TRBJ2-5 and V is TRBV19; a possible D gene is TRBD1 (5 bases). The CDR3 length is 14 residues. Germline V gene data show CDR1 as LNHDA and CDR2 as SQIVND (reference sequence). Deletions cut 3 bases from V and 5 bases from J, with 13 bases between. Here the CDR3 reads CASSIEQGRETQYF. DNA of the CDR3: TGTGCCAGTAGTATCGAGCAGGGAAGGGAGACCCAGTACTTC.

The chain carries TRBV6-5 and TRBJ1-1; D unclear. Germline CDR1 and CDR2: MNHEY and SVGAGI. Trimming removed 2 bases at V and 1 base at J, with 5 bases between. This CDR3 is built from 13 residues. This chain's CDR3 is CASSYPGNTEAFF. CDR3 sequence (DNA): TGTGCCAGCAGTTACCCGGGGAACACTGAAGCTTTCTTT.

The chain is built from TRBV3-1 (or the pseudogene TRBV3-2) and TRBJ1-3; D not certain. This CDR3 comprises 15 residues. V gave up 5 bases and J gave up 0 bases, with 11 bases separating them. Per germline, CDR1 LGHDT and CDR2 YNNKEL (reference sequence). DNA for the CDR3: TGTGCCAGCAGCGACTACGTAAGCTCTGGAAACACCATATATTTT. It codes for CASSDYVSSGNTIYF.

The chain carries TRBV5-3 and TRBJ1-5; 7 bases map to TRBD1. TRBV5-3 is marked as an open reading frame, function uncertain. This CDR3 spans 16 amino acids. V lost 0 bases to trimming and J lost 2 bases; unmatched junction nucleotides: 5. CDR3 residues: CARSLEEGACNQPQHF. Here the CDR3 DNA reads TGTGCCAGAAGCTTGGAGGAGGGGGCGTGCAATCAGCCCCAGCATTTT.

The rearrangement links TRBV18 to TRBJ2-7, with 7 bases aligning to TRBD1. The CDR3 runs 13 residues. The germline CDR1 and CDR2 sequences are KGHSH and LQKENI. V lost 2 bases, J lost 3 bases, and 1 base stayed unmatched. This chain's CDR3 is CASSPGQDYEQYF. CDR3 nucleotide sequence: TGTGCCAGCTCACCAGGACAGGACTACGAGCAGTACTTC.

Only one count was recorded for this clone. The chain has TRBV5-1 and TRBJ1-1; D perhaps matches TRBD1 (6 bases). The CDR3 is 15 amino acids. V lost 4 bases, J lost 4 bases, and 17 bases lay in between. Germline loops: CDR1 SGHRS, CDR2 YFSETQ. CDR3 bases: TGCGCCAGCAGCGTACAGGGTATTGTGGGCACTGAAGCTTTCTTT. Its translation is CASSVQGIVGTEAFF. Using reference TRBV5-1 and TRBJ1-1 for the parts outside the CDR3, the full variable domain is KAGVTQTPRYLIKTRGQQVTLSCSPISGHRSVSWYQQTPGQGLQFLFEYFSETQRNKGNFPGRFSGRQFSNSRSEMNVSTLELGDSALYLCASSVQGIVGTEAFFGQGTRLTVV.

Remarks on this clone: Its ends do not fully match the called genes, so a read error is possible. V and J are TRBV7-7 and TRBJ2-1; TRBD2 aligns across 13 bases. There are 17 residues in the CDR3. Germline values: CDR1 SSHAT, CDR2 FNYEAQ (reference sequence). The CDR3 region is CASSSIRTSGGNNEQFF. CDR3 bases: TGTGCTAGCAGCTCGATTCGGACTAGCGGGGGAAACAATGAGCAGTTCTTC. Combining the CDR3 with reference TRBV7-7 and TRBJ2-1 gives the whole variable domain GAGVSQSPRYKVTKRGQDVTLRCDPISSHATLYWYQQALGQGPEFLTYFNYEAQPDKSGLPSDRFSAERPEGSISTLTIQRTEQRDSAMYRCASSSIRTSGGNNEQFFGPGTRLTVL.

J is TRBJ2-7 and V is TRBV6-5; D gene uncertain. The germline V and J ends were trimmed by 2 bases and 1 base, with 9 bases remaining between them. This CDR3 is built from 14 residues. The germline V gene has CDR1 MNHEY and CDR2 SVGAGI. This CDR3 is CASSYTGLSYEQYF. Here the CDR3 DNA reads TGTGCCAGCAGTTACACCGGGTTATCCTACGAGCAGTACTTC.

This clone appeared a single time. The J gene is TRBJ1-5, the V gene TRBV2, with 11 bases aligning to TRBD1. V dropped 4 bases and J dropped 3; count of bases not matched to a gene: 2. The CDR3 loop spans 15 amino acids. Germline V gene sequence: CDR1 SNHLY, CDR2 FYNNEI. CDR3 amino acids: CASSGDRGFNQPQHF. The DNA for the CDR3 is TGTGCCAGCAGTGGGGACAGGGGGTTCAATCAGCCCCAGCATTTT.

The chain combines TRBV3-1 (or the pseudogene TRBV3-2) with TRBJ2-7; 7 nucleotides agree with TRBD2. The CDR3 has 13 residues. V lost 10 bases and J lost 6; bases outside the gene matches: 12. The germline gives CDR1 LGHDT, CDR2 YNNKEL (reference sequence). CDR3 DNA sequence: TGTGCCACCCTGAGTCTAACGGGGGGCGAGCAGTACTTC. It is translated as CATLSLTGGEQYF.

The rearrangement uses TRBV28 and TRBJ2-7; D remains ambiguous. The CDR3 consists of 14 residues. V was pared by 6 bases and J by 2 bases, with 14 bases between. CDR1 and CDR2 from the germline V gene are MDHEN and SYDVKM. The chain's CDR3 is CASRLTWNTYEQYF. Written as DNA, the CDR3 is TGTGCCAGCAGGTTGACATGGAATACCTACGAGCAGTACTTC.

As DNA, the CDR3 is TGCGCCAGCAGCCAAGGGGAGGGTCGGGGCGGCTACACCTTC. Amino acids: CASSQGEGRGGYTF. The chain recombines TRBV4-1 with TRBJ1-2; perhaps TRBD1 as D (5 bases). Germline V lookup: CDR1 MGHRA, CDR2 YSYEKL. The CDR3 consists of 14 residues. V gave up 1 base and J gave up 8 bases, with 14 bases separating them.

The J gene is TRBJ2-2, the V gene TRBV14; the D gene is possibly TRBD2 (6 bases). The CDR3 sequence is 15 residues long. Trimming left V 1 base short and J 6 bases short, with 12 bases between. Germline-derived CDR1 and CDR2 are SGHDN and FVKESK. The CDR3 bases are TGTGCCAGCAGCCAAGGGAGGGTAACAGCCGGGGAGCTGTTTTTT. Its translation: CASSQGRVTAGELFF.

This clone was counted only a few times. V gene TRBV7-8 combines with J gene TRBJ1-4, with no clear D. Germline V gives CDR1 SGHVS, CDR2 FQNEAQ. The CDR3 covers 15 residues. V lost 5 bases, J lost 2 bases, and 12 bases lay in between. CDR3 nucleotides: TGTGCCAGCAGCGGGCCCCCGGCGACTAATGAAAAACTGTTTTTT. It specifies CASSGPPATNEKLFF.

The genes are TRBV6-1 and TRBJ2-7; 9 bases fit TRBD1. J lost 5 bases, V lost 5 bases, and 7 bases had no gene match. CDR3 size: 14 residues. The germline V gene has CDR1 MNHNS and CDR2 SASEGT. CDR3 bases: TGTGCCAGCAGTCCCCTGGACAGGGGTAACGAGCAGTACTTC. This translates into CASSPLDRGNEQYF.

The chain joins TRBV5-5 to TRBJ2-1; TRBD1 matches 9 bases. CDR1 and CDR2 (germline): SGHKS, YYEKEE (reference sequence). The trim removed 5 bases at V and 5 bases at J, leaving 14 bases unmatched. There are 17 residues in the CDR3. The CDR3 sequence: CASRVVPGQGLDNEQFF. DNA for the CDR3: TGTGCCAGCAGGGTCGTTCCGGGACAGGGATTGGACAATGAGCAGTTCTTC.

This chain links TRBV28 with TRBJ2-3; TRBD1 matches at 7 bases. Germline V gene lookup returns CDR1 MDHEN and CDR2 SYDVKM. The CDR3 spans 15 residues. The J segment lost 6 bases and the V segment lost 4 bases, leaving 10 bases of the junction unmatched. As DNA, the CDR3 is TGTGCCAGCAGTTCTTGGACAGGACGGGCGGATACGCAGTATTTT. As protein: CASSSWTGRADTQYF.

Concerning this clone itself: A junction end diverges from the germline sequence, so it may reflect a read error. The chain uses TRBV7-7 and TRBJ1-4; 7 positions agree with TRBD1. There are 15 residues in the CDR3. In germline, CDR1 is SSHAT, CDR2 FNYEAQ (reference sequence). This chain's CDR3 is CASSLATGVNEKLFF. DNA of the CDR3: TGTGCTAGCAGCTTAGCAACAGGGGTTAATGAAAAACTGTTTTTT.

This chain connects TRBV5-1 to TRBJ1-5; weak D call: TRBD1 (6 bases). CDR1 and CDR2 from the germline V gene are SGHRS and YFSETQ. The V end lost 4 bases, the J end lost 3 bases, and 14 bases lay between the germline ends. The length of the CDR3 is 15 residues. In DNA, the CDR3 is TGCGCCAGCAGCACTGCAGGACAGTTCAATCAGCCCCAGCATTTT. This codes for CASSTAGQFNQPQHF.

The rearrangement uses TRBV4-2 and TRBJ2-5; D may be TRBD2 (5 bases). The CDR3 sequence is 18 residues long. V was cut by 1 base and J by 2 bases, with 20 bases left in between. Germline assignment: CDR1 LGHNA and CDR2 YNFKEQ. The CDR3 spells CASSQGPPGSFHQETQYF. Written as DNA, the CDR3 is TGTGCCAGCAGCCAAGGACCCCCTGGGAGCTTCCATCAAGAGACCCAGTACTTC.

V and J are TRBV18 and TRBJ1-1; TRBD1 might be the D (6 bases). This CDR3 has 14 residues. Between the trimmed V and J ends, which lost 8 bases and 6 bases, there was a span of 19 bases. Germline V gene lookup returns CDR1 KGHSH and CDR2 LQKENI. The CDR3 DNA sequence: TGTGCCAGCGCAGCTCGACAGGTTCTTCCTGAAGCTTTCTTT. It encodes CASAARQVLPEAFF.

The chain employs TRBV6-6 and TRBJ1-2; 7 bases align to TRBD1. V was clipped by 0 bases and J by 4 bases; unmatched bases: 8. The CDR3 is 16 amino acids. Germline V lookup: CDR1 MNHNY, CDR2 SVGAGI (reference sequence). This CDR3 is CASSYSRSGDSYGYTF. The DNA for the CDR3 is TGTGCCAGCAGTTACTCGAGGTCAGGGGACAGCTATGGCTACACCTTC.

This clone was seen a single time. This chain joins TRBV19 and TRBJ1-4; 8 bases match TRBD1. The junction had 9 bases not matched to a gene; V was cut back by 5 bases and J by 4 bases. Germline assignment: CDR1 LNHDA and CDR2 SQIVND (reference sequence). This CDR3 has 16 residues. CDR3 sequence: CASSAPTGGNNEKLFF. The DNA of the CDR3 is TGTGCCAGTAGTGCTCCTACAGGGGGAAATAATGAAAAACTGTTTTTT.